This TCR beta chain appears in the sequencing data of a study of T cell responses to AZD1222 COVID-19 vaccine. Study conclusions and caveats: Clonal diversity may have been underestimated in mostly white British donors. Dominant CD4 TCR responses targeted spike regions 160-218 and 743-854.

Sequenced by immunoSEQ multiplex PCR; TCRdb stores in-frame clones only, minus some. Of 150,000 to 200,000 clones in the sample, less than 95% were seen once. V was cut by 8 bases and J by 3 bases, with 8 bases left in between. CDR3 length: 11 residues. CDR1 is GTSNPN, CDR2 SVGIG, per germline (reference sequence). In regard to this clone: As yet, its antigen is unknown.

The TCR originated in an adult in good health. The genes are TRBV30 and TRBJ2-1, with D possibly being TRBD2 (6 bases). The sequencing here drew on peripheral blood, taken on day 0 of AZD1222 vaccination. In DNA form, the CDR3 reads TGTGCCGGAGGGGACTACAATGAGCAGTTCTTC. It is translated as CAGGDYNEQFF. Based on the CDR3 plus reference TRBV30 and TRBJ2-1, the full variable domain is SQTIHQWPATLVQPVGSPLSLECTVEGTSNPNLYWYRQAAGRGLQLLFYSVGIGQISSEVPQNLSASRPQDRQFILSSKKLLLSDSGFYLCAGGDYNEQFFGPGTRLTVL.